This T cell receptor beta chain was sequenced for a study of shared clonotypes between healthy human individuals (dated by TCRdb to about 2020). With respect to the entire study: Two women and a few men aged 18 to 49 years were included in the cohort. To increase sequencing depth and limit assay-specific biases, different laboratories used diverse techniques to prepare libraries and sequence TCR repertoires. The study deeply sequenced blood TCR repertoires of five healthy adults to estimate repertoire size and the extent of clonotype sharing between individuals. Between about 0.8 and 9.5 billion PBMCs per donor were obtained by leukapheresis. For each donor, CD4 naive and CD4 memory were each run on three plates, CD8 naive on two plates, and CD8 memory on one plate. The study at large found these results: Incomplete sequencing was indicated by rarefaction of sorted-subset datasets, despite the large sequencing depth. Compared with non-shared clonotypes, the clonotypes found in all four sorted-subset donors had higher generation probabilities. Across several donors, approximately 5% of naive CD4, roughly 3.4% of naive CD8, 2.3% of memory CD4, and roughly 0.41% of memory CD8 clonotypes were shared. Because the study included a small number of donors, the genetic and exposure-history diversity represented was limited. Only blood was sampled, and tissue TCR repertoires likely differ from those in blood. Larger estimated clonotype richness was generally found for naive subsets than for memory subsets. Based on pairwise subsampling, the degree of clonotype sharing among donors was expected to be affected by sequencing depth.

Per the germline V gene, MDHEN is the CDR1 and SYDVKM is the CDR2. Including the terminal cysteine and phenylalanine, the CDR3 comprises 15 residues. Only the CDR3 region is kept as DNA, spanning 45 bases read in frame from base 1. The germline ends are 12 bases apart after V is trimmed by 6 bases and J by 0 bases. Using the deep immunoSEQ assay, multiplex PCR amplified TCR CDR3 regions from genomic DNA. Extracted genomic DNA from each cell subset was spread evenly across all wells of several immunoSEQ 96-well plates, with each plate serving as a replicate. For sorted subsets, each replicate PCR was loaded with about 200 ng genomic DNA, equivalent to 25,000 to 35,000 T cell genomes. Purified libraries were measured with a Qubit 3.0 fluorometer, size-checked on a Bioanalyzer 2100, and measured again with the KAPA Library Quantification kit. Every immunoSEQ 96-well plate was sequenced on a dedicated single-read 150-cycle Illumina NextSeq 550 flow cell. Per the original workflow: Because the immunoSEQ output included only junctional sequences and no quality scores, the filtering could not be the same as the filtering used for full-length reads. To assign V/J genes and CDR3, sequences were annotated against IMGT germline references using PyIR, a Python wrapper for IgBLAST v1.9. Any read was removed if the V/J assignment was weak (E-value above 1e-6), the CDR3 was missing, or the read contained stop codons, out-of-frame junctions, or ambiguous translated residues. V3J clonotypes were defined as sequences sharing an identical inferred V gene, J gene, and CDR3 amino acid sequence. Percentage overlap between repertoires was calculated by dividing the number of shared unique clonotypes by the size of the smaller repertoire. RTK rarefaction, the Chao1 estimator, and Recon v2.1 estimates of unobserved clonotypes were used to assess repertoire richness. Generation probabilities for all TCRbeta clonotypes obtained by the gDNA method from a handful of donors were computed using OLGA. TCRdb holds this immuneACCESS table with in-frame rearrangements only. Some clones are missing; in checked studies, unresolved V genes explain under half, and the rest has no known cause. V, J and clone size derive from that table, while D and trimming were established from the DNA sequence. This sample lists about 2.1 million clones; roughly 93% were detected once. The leading ten clones occupy less than 2% of the sample.

CD8 naive samples consisted of CD45RO-negative cells that were positively selected for CCR7, yielding a CD45RA+CCR7+ population without TemRA cells. The donors were healthy, HIV-negative adults who had no recently reported acute infections or vaccinations. All donors were Caucasian adults living in Nashville, Tennessee, USA. Blood was collected by leukapheresis, and PBMCs were isolated by Ficoll-Histopaque density gradient centrifugation and then cryopreserved in liquid nitrogen vapor phase. Analytical flow cytometry was used to check the purity and quantity of each magnetically sorted T cell population. Each sorted fraction had its genomic DNA isolated and then quantified by UV absorbance on a Nanodrop 2000c. About this clone itself: Its antigen is unknown. The record has no base qualities; no much larger clone is one base away.

The sequence came from a young man in good health. Some clones in this sample may be carry-over from other donors' samples. Recombination connected TRBV28 to TRBJ2-4; the D gene assignment is ambiguous. The sample consisted of naive CD8+ T cells from PBMCs. This specimen's cell subset or site label, per the study, means: CD45RA+CCR7+. The CDR3 protein sequence reads: CASSPPQTAKNIQYF. The nucleotides read TGTGCCAGCAGCCCACCACAGACAGCCAAAAACATTCAGTACTTC.